Only one count was recorded for the clone carrying this TCR beta chain. These data originate in a study of blood T cell repertoires in COVID-19. Sequenced by immunoSEQ multiplex PCR; TCRdb stores in-frame clones only, minus some. Of some 400,000 clones listed, approximately 90% were seen once; the top ten hold over 0.7%. The CDR3 loop spans 14 amino acids. Trimming took 5 bases from V and 6 from J, leaving 17 bases between them. The germline CDR1 and CDR2 sequences are LNHDA and SQIVND (reference sequence). The sample was PBMCs or T cells enriched from blood (not recorded which). The V call is TRBV19, the J call TRBJ2-7; a weak D match, TRBD2 (7 bases). This receptor was identified in a woman between 40 and 50 years old who had been exposed to COVID-19. The CDR3 here is CASSSTGGGLEQYF. Here the CDR3 DNA reads TGTGCCAGTAGTTCGACTGGCGGGGGCCTCGAGCAGTACTTC.